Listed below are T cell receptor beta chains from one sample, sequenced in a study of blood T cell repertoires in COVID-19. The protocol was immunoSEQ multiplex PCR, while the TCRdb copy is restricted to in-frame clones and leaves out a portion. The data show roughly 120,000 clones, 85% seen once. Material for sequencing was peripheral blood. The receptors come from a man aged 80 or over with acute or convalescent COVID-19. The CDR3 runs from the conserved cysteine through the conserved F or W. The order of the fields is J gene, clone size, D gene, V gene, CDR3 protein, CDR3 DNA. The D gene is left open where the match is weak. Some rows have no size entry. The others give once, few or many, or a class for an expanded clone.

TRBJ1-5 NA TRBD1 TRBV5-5 CASSRWTGGNQPQHF TGTGCCAGCAGCCGATGGACAGGAGGGAATCAGCCCCAGCATTTT
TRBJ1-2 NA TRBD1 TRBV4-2 CASSQRFSSSGTESYGYTF TGTGCCAGCAGCCAACGATTTTCCTCTTCCGGGACAGAAAGTTATGGCTACACCTTC
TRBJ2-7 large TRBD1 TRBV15 CATSSGTANSYEQYF TGTGCCACCAGCAGCGGGACAGCCAACTCCTACGAGCAGTACTTC
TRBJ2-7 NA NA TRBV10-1 CASSRDMSDGEQYF TGCGCCAGCAGTCGGGACATGTCTGACGGCGAGCAGTACTTC
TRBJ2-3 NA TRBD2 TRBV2 CASSGLALTDTQYF TGTGCCAGCAGTGGACTAGCCCTCACAGATACGCAGTATTTT
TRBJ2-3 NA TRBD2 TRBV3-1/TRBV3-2 CASSPAGGAGDTQYF TGTGCCAGCAGCCCCGCGGGGGGCGCGGGAGATACGCAGTATTTT
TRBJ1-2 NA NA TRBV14 CASSQEVGASTF TGTGCCAGCAGCCAAGAGGTAGGGGCGTCTACCTTC
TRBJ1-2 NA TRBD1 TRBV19 CASSIRGTDYGYTF TGTGCCAGTAGCATTCGAGGGACAGACTATGGCTACACCTTC
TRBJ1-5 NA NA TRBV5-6 CASSLGGRFNQPQHF TGTGCCAGCAGCTTGGGCGGTCGATTCAATCAGCCCCAGCATTTT
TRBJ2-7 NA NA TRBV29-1 CSVGSGTYEQYF TGCAGCGTTGGGTCGGGAACCTACGAGCAGTACTTC
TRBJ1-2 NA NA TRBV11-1 CASSLSSVYGYTF TGTGCCAGCAGCTTATCGTCAGTCTATGGCTACACCTTC
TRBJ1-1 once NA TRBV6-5 CASTVIVAEAFF TGTGCCAGCACCGTGATTGTAGCTGAAGCTTTCTTT
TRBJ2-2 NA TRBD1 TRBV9 CASSKVDLGQSGELFF TGTGCCAGCAGCAAAGTAGACCTGGGACAGTCCGGGGAGCTGTTTTTT
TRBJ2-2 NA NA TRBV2 CASSERQVLTGELFF TGTGCCAGCAGTGAAAGACAGGTGTTAACCGGGGAGCTGTTTTTT
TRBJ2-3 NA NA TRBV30 CAWNRGSTDTQYF TGTGCCTGGAATAGGGGGAGCACAGATACGCAGTATTTT
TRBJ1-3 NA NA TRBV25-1 CASSGPSTGLNSGNTIYF TGTGCCAGCAGTGGGCCTTCCACGGGACTCAACTCTGGAAACACCATATATTTT
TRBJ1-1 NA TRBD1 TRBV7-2 CASSLDRVNTEAFF TGTGCCAGCAGCTTGGACAGGGTAAACACTGAAGCTTTCTTT
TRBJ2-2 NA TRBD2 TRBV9 CASSSGLEGGELFF TGTGCCAGCAGCTCGGGACTAGAGGGCGGGGAGCTGTTTTTT
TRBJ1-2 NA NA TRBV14 CASSPSSYGYTF TGTGCCAGCAGCCCCTCGAGCTATGGCTACACCTTC
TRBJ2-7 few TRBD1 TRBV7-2 CASKQRQGDSYEQYF TGTGCCAGCAAGCAGAGACAGGGGGACTCCTACGAGCAGTACTTC
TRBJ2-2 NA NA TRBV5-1 CASSLRQDTGELFF TGCGCCAGCAGCTTGAGACAGGACACCGGGGAGCTGTTTTTT
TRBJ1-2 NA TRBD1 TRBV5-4 CASSIPGQANYGYTF TGTGCCAGCAGCATCCCCGGACAGGCGAACTATGGCTACACCTTC
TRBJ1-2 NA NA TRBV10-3 CAINNRQDYGYTF TGTGCCATCAATAATCGACAGGACTATGGCTACACCTTC
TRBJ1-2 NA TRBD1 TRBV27 CASTSGGRGYTF TGTGCCAGCACCTCAGGGGGCCGCGGCTACACCTTC
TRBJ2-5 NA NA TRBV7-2 CASSPRLALETQYF TGTGCCAGCAGCCCCCGGTTAGCCCTAGAGACCCAGTACTTC
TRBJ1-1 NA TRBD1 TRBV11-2 CASSRQGVTEAFF TGTGCCAGCAGCCGACAGGGGGTAACTGAAGCTTTCTTT
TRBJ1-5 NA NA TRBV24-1 CATATPNQPQHF TGTGCCACCGCCACACCCAATCAGCCCCAGCATTTT
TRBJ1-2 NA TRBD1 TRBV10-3 CAIRGTGAQGGYTF TGTGCCATCAGGGGCACAGGGGCCCAAGGTGGCTACACCTTC
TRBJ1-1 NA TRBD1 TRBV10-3 CAITGQGGTEAFF TGTGCCATCACCGGACAGGGAGGAACTGAAGCTTTCTTT
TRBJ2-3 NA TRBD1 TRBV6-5 CASRDGTAFTDTQYF TGTGCCAGCAGGGACGGGACAGCCTTCACAGATACGCAGTATTTT
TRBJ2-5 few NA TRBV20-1 CSASQGGGGAETQYF TGCAGTGCTAGTCAAGGCGGGGGCGGTGCGGAGACCCAGTACTTC
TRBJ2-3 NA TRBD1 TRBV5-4 CASSSTRDRGRGTDTQYF TGTGCCAGCAGCTCAACCCGGGACAGGGGGCGAGGCACAGATACGCAGTATTTT
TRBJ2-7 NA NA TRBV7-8 CASSTPGSSYEQYF TGTGCCAGCAGCACCCCCGGGAGTTCCTACGAGCAGTACTTC
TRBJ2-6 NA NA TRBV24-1 CATSNRAPNVLTF TGTGCCACCAGTAACAGGGCCCCCAACGTCCTGACTTTC
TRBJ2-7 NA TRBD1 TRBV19 CASSIGQGRYEQYF TGTGCCAGTAGTATCGGACAGGGACGCTACGAGCAGTACTTC
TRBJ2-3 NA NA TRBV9 CASSPSRGRTDTQYF TGTGCCAGCAGCCCATCTAGAGGTCGGACAGATACGCAGTATTTT
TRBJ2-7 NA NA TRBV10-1 CASSEGTDSSYEQYF TGCGCCAGCAGTGAAGGGACGGACAGCTCCTACGAGCAGTACTTC
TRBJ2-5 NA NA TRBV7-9 CASTLLVGETQYF TGTGCCAGCACCCTTCTAGTCGGAGAGACCCAGTACTTC
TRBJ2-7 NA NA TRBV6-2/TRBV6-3 CASSYGGKAYEQYF TGTGCCAGCAGTTATGGCGGGAAGGCCTACGAGCAGTACTTC
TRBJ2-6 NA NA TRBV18 CASSPRGAAGANVLTF TGTGCCAGCTCACCCAGGGGCGCAGCTGGGGCCAACGTCCTGACTTTC
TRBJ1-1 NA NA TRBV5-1 CASSPAPQEAVGTEAFF TGCGCCAGCAGCCCGGCGCCCCAAGAGGCCGTCGGCACTGAAGCTTTCTTT
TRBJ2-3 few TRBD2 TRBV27 CASRGGGGLPDTQYF TGTGCCAGCCGGGGGGGAGGCGGGCTTCCAGATACGCAGTATTTT
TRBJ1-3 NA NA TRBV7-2 CASSPGSGLAGNTIYF TGTGCCAGCAGCCCGGGATCTGGACTGGCCGGAAACACCATATATTTT
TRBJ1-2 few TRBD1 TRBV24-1 CATSESSGGYGYTF TGTGCCACCAGTGAATCCTCAGGGGGCTATGGCTACACCTTC
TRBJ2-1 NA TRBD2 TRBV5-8 CASRDGGLGPYNEQFF TGTGCCAGCAGGGACGGGGGACTAGGCCCCTACAATGAGCAGTTCTTC
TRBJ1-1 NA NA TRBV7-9 CASSLVRGRNTEAFF TGTGCCAGCAGCTTAGTGCGGGGAAGGAACACTGAAGCTTTCTTT
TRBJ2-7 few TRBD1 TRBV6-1 CASSESPGGNDEQYF TGTGCCAGCAGTGAGTCTCCAGGGGGTAATGACGAGCAGTACTTC
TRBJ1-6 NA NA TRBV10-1 CASGLSSYNSPLHF TGCGCCAGCGGACTGAGCTCCTATAATTCACCCCTCCACTTT
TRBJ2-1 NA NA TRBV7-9 CASSLADPGVYEQFF TGTGCCAGCAGCTTAGCCGACCCCGGGGTCTATGAGCAGTTCTTC
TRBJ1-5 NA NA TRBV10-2 CASRMTVNQPQHF TGCGCCAGCAGGATGACAGTAAATCAGCCCCAGCATTTT
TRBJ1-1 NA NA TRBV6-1 CASSEVRRGNTEAFF TGTGCCAGCAGTGAAGTAAGGAGAGGGAACACTGAAGCTTTCTTT
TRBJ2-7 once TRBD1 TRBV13 CASSSTGTGRYEQYF TGTGCCAGCAGTTCGACCGGGACAGGGAGGTACGAGCAGTACTTC
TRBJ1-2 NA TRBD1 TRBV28 CASSGGYYGYTF TGTGCCAGTTCAGGGGGCTACTATGGCTACACCTTC
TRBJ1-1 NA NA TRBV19 CASSIVKGGGTEAFF TGTGCCAGTAGTATAGTTAAGGGAGGGGGCACTGAAGCTTTCTTT
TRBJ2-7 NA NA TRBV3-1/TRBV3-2 CASSPLGVRYEQYF TGTGCCAGCAGCCCCCTTGGAGTGAGATACGAGCAGTACTTC
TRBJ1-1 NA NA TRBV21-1 CASSKGGQGGTLNTEAFF TGTGCCAGCAGCAAAGGGGGACAGGGTGGGACGTTGAACACTGAAGCTTTCTTT
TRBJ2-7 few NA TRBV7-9 CASSLVQSSYEQYF TGTGCCAGCAGCTTAGTACAGAGCTCCTACGAGCAGTACTTC
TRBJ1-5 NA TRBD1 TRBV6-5 CASSYSQGADQPQHF TGTGCCAGCAGTTACTCGCAGGGGGCGGATCAGCCCCAGCATTTT